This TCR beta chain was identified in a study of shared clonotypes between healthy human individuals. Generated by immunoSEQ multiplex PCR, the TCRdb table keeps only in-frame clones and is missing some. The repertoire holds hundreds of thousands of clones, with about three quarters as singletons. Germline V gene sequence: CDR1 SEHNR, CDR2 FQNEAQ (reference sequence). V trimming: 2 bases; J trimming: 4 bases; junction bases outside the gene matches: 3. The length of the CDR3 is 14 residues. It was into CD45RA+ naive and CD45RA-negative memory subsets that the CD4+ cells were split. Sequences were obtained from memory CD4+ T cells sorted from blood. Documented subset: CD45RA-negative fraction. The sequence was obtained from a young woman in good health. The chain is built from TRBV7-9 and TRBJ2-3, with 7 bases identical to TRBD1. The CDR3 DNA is TGTGCCAGCAGCTTAATGCAGGGGGCAGATACGCAGTATTTT. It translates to CASSLMQGADTQYF.